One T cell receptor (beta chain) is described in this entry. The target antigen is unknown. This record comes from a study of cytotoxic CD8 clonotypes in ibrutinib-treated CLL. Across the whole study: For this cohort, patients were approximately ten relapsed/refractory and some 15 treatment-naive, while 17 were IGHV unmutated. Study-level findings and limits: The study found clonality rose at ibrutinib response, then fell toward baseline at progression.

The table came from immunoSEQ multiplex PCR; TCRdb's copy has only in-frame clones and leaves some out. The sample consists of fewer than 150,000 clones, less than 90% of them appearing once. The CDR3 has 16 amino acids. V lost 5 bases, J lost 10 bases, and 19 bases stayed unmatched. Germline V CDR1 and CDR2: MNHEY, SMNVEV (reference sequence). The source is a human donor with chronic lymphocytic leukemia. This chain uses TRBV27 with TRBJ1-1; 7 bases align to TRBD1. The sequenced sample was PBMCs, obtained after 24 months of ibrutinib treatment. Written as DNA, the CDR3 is TGTGCCAGCAGTCGAACCGGGACAGCGGAACTGGGGCGAGCTTTCTTT. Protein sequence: CASSRTGTAELGRAFF.